A selection of T cell receptor beta chains follows, all from one sample in a study of radiation and T cells in renal cell carcinoma. Sequencing was performed with immunoSEQ multiplex PCR; in TCRdb, only in-frame clones are kept and a portion is missing. This table holds 150,000 to 180,000 clones, roughly 87% found once. This specimen consisted of blood, obtained from a patient whose treatment included radiotherapy and nephrectomy. The receptor source for this set is a woman in her 50s with renal cell carcinoma. The CDR3 runs from the conserved cysteine through the conserved F or W. D genes are given only for firm matches. Clone size appears in some rows only: once, few, many, or a class for an expanded clone.

clone size,D gene,V gene,J gene,CDR3 DNA,CDR3 protein
.,.,TRBV11-3,TRBJ2-6,TGTGCCAGCAGCTTAGGACCGGACTCTGGGGCCAACGTCCTGACTTTC,CASSLGPDSGANVLTF
.,.,TRBV10-3,TRBJ2-1,TGTGCCATCAGTGCTCCAGAATACAATGAGCAGTTCTTC,CAISAPEYNEQFF
.,.,TRBV2,TRBJ2-4,TGTGCCAGCAGTGTCAGGGACGGGGCCAAAAACATTCAGTACTTC,CASSVRDGAKNIQYF
.,TRBD2,TRBV7-6,TRBJ2-5,TGTGCCAGCAGCCTAGCGGGGGGGCCTGATGTTACCCAGTACTTC,CASSLAGGPDVTQYF
.,.,TRBV9,TRBJ2-2,TGTGCCAGCAGCGGCAGGAACACCGGGGAGCTGTTTTTT,CASSGRNTGELFF
.,TRBD1,TRBV19,TRBJ1-5,TGTGCCAGTCGTAAAGGGACAGGTAATAGCAATCAGCCCCAGCATTTT,CASRKGTGNSNQPQHF
.,.,TRBV6-5,TRBJ1-1,TGTGCCAGCAGTTACTCCCCAGGACAGAACACTGAAGCTTTCTTT,CASSYSPGQNTEAFF
.,TRBD2,TRBV25-1,TRBJ2-5,TGTGCCAGCAGTGGTAATAGCGGGGGGCCAAGAGAGACCCAGTACTTC,CASSGNSGGPRETQYF
.,.,TRBV5-1,TRBJ1-2,TGCGCCAGCAGCGATACGCGGCCTAAGGAGGGCTACACCTTC,CASSDTRPKEGYTF
.,.,TRBV29-1,TRBJ1-1,TGCAGCGCCAAGGTGGGAACGGGGCGCACTGAAGCTTTCTTT,CSAKVGTGRTEAFF
.,.,TRBV18,TRBJ2-7,TGTGCCAGCTCACCAGCAGGGTCCTACGAGCAGTACTTC,CASSPAGSYEQYF
few,.,TRBV4-2,TRBJ2-1,TGTGCCAGCAGCGACATAGGGGACAACAATGAGCAGTTCTTC,CASSDIGDNNEQFF
.,TRBD2,TRBV5-1,TRBJ2-1,TGCGCCAGCAGCCGGGAGGCTAGCGGGGGTTTAAATTACAATGAGCAGTTCTTC,CASSREASGGLNYNEQFF
.,TRBD1,TRBV9,TRBJ1-2,TGTGCCAGCAGCTCTAGGACAGGGGGCAACTATGGCTACACCTTC,CASSSRTGGNYGYTF
.,TRBD1,TRBV19,TRBJ1-5,TGTGCCAGTAGTATCACAGGGGGCAGTTCGAATCAGCCCCAGCATTTT,CASSITGGSSNQPQHF
.,.,TRBV5-1,TRBJ2-1,TGCGCCAGCAGCATGGGAACTAGAGCTTACAATGAGCAGTTCTTC,CASSMGTRAYNEQFF
.,.,TRBV28,TRBJ2-3,TGTGCCAGCAGTTTCGTCAGCACAGATACGCAGTATTTT,CASSFVSTDTQYF
once,.,TRBV18,TRBJ1-2,TGTGCCAGCTCACCACCGACAGAGCTTAACTATGGCTACACCTTC,CASSPPTELNYGYTF
.,TRBD1,TRBV19,TRBJ1-4,TGTGCCAGTACCTCAGGGGGCGCGGGGATTGAAAAACTGTTTTTT,CASTSGGAGIEKLFF
.,.,TRBV4-3,TRBJ2-7,TGCGCCAGCAGCCAAGACGTCGTAGGGGTAGACTACGAGCAGTACTTC,CASSQDVVGVDYEQYF
.,.,TRBV9,TRBJ1-4,TGTGCCAGCAGCTCAGGACGGGGTGAAAAACTGTTTTTT,CASSSGRGEKLFF
once,.,TRBV5-1,TRBJ2-6,TGCGCCAGCAGTTTTCGGCAGGGGTTTACTGGGGCCAACGTCCTGACTTTC,CASSFRQGFTGANVLTF
.,.,TRBV5-6,TRBJ1-5,TGTGCCAGCAGCGGGGGCCTCCGGAGCAATCAGCCCCAGCATTTT,CASSGGLRSNQPQHF
.,TRBD1,TRBV4-1,TRBJ2-7,TGCGCCAGCAGCCAAGGGGGACAGTCCTACGAGCAGTACTTC,CASSQGGQSYEQYF
.,TRBD1,TRBV6-1,TRBJ1-2,TGTGCCAGCACCCTTGACAGGGGGGATGGCTACACCTTC,CASTLDRGDGYTF
few,.,TRBV6-6,TRBJ1-1,TGTGCCAGCAGTTACTTTGGAGTGGGAAACACTGAAGCTTTCTTT,CASSYFGVGNTEAFF
.,TRBD2,TRBV7-8,TRBJ2-7,TGTGCCAGCAGCCCGACCGGGGTAGCGGGGGCCTACGAGCAGTACTTC,CASSPTGVAGAYEQYF
.,.,TRBV7-9,TRBJ2-7,TGTGCCAGCAACGTTGGGGGGCAGGGCCGGCTCCACTTC,CASNVGGQGRLHF
.,.,TRBV7-9,TRBJ2-7,TGTGCCAGCAGCCAAACGGGATTTCTTTACGAGCAGTACTTC,CASSQTGFLYEQYF
.,.,TRBV2,TRBJ1-1,TGTGCCAGCAGCGCGACATTACCGAACACTGAAGCTTTCTTT,CASSATLPNTEAFF
.,.,TRBV19,TRBJ2-1,TGTGCCAGTAGTATAGAATCAGATCCCTCCTACAATGAGCAGTTCTTC,CASSIESDPSYNEQFF
.,.,TRBV2,TRBJ1-1,TGTGCCAGCAGCTTCCAGGGCGCTGAAGCTTTCTTT,CASSFQGAEAFF
once,.,TRBV2,TRBJ2-5,TGTGCCAGCAGTGGGGGGGCAGCCTTTCAAGAGACCCAGTACTTC,CASSGGAAFQETQYF
.,.,TRBV10-1,TRBJ1-2,TGCGCCAGCAGAGCGCACCACTGCTATGGCTACACCTTC,CASRAHHCYGYTF
once,TRBD1,TRBV15,TRBJ2-7,TGTGCCACCAGCAGAGAGACGGACAGGGCCTACGAGCAGTACTTC,CATSRETDRAYEQYF
.,.,TRBV10-3,TRBJ2-2,TGTGCCATCAGTGAGATGGACGCCACCGGCGGGGAGCTGTTTTTT,CAISEMDATGGELFF
.,.,TRBV10-3,TRBJ1-5,TGTGCCATCAGTGATTCACAGAATCAGCCCCAGCATTTT,CAISDSQNQPQHF